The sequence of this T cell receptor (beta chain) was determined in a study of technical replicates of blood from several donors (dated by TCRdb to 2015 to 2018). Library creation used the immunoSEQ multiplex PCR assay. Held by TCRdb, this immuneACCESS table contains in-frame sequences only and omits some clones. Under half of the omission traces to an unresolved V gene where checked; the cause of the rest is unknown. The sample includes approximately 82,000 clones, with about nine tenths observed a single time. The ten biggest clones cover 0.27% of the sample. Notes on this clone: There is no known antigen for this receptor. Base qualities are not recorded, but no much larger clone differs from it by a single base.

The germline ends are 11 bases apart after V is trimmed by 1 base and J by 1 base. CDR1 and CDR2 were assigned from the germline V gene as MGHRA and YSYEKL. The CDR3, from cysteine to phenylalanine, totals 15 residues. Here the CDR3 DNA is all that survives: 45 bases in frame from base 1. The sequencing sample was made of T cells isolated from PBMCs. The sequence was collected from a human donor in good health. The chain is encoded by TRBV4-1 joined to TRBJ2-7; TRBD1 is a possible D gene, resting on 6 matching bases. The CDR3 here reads CASSQVGTSSYEQYF. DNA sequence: TGCGCCAGCAGCCAAGTTGGGACAAGTTCCTACGAGCAGTACTTC.